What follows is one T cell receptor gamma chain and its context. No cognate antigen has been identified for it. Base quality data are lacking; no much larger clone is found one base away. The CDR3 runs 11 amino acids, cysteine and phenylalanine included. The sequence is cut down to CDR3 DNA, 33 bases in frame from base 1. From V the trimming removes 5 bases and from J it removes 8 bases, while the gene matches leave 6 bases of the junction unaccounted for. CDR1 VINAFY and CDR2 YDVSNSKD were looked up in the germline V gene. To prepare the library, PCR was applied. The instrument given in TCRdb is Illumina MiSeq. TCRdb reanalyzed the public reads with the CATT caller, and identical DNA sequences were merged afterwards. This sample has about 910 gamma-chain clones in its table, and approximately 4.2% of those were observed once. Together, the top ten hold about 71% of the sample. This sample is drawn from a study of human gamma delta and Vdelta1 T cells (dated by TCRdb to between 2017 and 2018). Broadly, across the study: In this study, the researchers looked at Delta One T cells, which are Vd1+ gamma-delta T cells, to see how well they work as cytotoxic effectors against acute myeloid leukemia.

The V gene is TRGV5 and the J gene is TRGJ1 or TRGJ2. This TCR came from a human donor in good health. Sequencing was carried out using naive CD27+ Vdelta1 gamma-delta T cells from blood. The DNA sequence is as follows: TGTGCCACCTGGGCCCTCCATAAGAAACTCTTT. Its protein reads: CATWALHKKLF.